This TCR beta chain emerged from a study of shared clonotypes between healthy human individuals. This table comes from immunoSEQ multiplex PCR, and its TCRdb copy is limited to in-frame clones, with some not included. The data hold 800,000 or so clones, with 96% observed a single time. CD45RO-negative cells were positively selected for CCR7, leaving out terminally differentiated effector memory CD45RA+ cells. The CDR3 totals 12 residues. V lost 5 bases and J lost 3, with 8 bases in between. Germline CDR1 and CDR2: PRHDT and FYEKMQ (reference sequence). Input material: naive CD8+ T cells sorted from blood. The V gene is TRBV13, the J gene TRBJ2-7; D may be TRBD1 (5 bases). The receptor comes from a young man in good health. The CDR3 reads CASSMTDYEQYF. CDR3 bases: TGTGCCAGCAGCATGACAGACTACGAGCAGTACTTC.